What follows are 24 T cell receptor beta chains derived from one specimen sequenced in a study of blood T cell repertoires in COVID-19. Assay: immunoSEQ multiplex PCR; the TCRdb copy retains only in-frame clones and omits some. The sample lists about 220,000 clones, around 89% occurring once. The specimen sequenced was PBMCs or T cells enriched from blood (not recorded which). The source is a woman in her twenties or thirties who had recovered from COVID-19.

This clone is classed as medium-sized. The genes are TRBV14 and TRBJ2-3, with unresolved D. Germline CDR1 reads SGHDN; CDR2 reads FVKESK. Trimming removed 3 bases from V and 0 bases from J, with 7 bases in between. This CDR3 has 14 residues. In DNA form, the CDR3 reads TGTGCCAGCAGCCAGTTCTCTAGCACAGATACGCAGTATTTT. As protein: CASSQFSSTDTQYF.

V usage is TRBV13 and J usage is TRBJ1-2; TRBD1 matches at 7 bases. The V segment lost 3 bases and the J segment 1 base; nucleotides outside the gene matches: 8. This CDR3 has 16 residues. CDR1 and CDR2 (germline): PRHDT, FYEKMQ (reference sequence). The DNA for the CDR3 is TGTGCCAGCAGCTTGGGGGCAGGGGGAGTTAACTATGGCTACACCTTC. Protein product: CASSLGAGGVNYGYTF.

The chain couples TRBV19 to TRBJ1-1, with 11 bases that match TRBD1. CDR1 is LNHDA and CDR2 is SQIVND in the germline V gene (reference sequence). V was pared by 8 bases and J by 0 bases, with 14 bases of the junction left unmatched. This CDR3 has 18 residues. In DNA, the CDR3 is TGTGCCAGTTACGACCTTCTGGGGACAGGGGGAATGAACACTGAAGCTTTCTTT. Translation gives CASYDLLGTGGMNTEAFF.

The V call is TRBV9, the J call TRBJ1-1; TRBD1 might be the D (5 bases). V gave up 0 bases and J gave up 3 bases, with 9 bases separating them. The length of the CDR3 is 14 residues. From germline, CDR1 is SGDLS and CDR2 YYNGEE. This CDR3 is CASSVGSGHTEAFF. The CDR3 DNA reads TGTGCCAGCAGCGTAGGGTCAGGGCACACTGAAGCTTTCTTT.

V and J are TRBV19 and TRBJ2-5; D perhaps matches TRBD1 (5 bases). Germline CDR1 LNHDA, CDR2 SQIVND (reference sequence). The germline V and J ends were trimmed by 5 bases and 5 bases, with 9 bases remaining between them. This CDR3 region has 12 residues. CDR3 in amino acids: CASSFNRETQYF. The CDR3 nucleotides are TGTGCCAGTAGTTTCAACAGGGAGACCCAGTACTTC.

The rearrangement uses TRBV7-9 and TRBJ1-4, with TRBD1 matching 7 bases. V dropped 5 bases and J dropped 5; count of bases not matched to a gene: 11. The germline CDR1 and CDR2 sequences are SEHNR and FQNEAQ (reference sequence). This CDR3 is built from 16 residues. CDR3 amino acids: CASSQGGGEPNEKLFF. The CDR3 DNA sequence: TGTGCCAGCAGCCAAGGGGGCGGCGAACCCAATGAAAAACTGTTTTTT.

The rearrangement links TRBV5-6 to TRBJ2-2, with 7 bases aligning to TRBD2. Germline CDR1 reads SGHDT; CDR2 reads YYEEEE. Unmatched junction bases numbered 6, after V lost 4 bases and J lost 6 bases. The CDR3 is 14 residues long. CDR3 sequence: CASSPYGGAGELFF. The CDR3 bases are TGTGCCAGCAGCCCCTATGGGGGGGCCGGGGAGCTGTTTTTT.

Written as DNA, the CDR3 is TGTGCCAGCTCACCACCTTGGACAGGGGGCACTGAAGCTTTCTTT. This codes for CASSPPWTGGTEAFF. The chain uses TRBV18 and TRBJ1-1; 10 nucleotides align to TRBD1. The CDR3 length is 15 residues. J lost 4 bases, V lost 0 bases, and 2 bases had no gene match. CDR1 and CDR2 from the germline V gene are KGHSH and LQKENI.

The J gene is TRBJ2-1, the V gene TRBV11-2; 8 bases map to TRBD2. CDR1 and CDR2 from the germline V gene are SGHAT and FQNNGV. The CDR3 consists of 14 residues. V shed 7 bases and J 4 bases; nucleotides not matched to a gene: 6. This CDR3 reads CASTLSGVYNEQFF. Here the CDR3 DNA reads TGTGCCAGCACCCTTAGCGGGGTTTACAATGAGCAGTTCTTC. Complete variable domain (other parts from reference TRBV11-2 and TRBJ2-1): EAGVAQSPRYKIIEKRQSVAFWCNPISGHATLYWYQQILGQGPKLLIQFQNNGVVDDSQLPKDRFSAERLKGVDSTLKIQPAKLEDSAVYLCASTLSGVYNEQFFGPGTRLTVL.

This chain joins TRBV7-2 and TRBJ1-2; 9 bases are shared with TRBD1. Germline trimming cut 1 base from V and 4 bases from J; bases unmatched to any gene: 7. The CDR3 runs 16 residues. Germline V CDR1 and CDR2: SGHTA, FQGNSA. The CDR3 reads CASSLEGQGRPYGYTF. The CDR3 DNA is TGTGCCAGCAGCTTAGAAGGACAGGGGAGGCCCTATGGCTACACCTTC.

The chain carries TRBV5-1 and TRBJ1-1; the match to TRBD1 covers 8 bases. This CDR3 spans 15 amino acids. In germline, CDR1 is SGHRS, CDR2 YFSETQ. Trimming took 0 bases from V and 1 from J; bases not matched to a gene: 2. CDR3 DNA sequence: TGCGCCAGCAGCTTGGGGACAGGGAGGAACACTGAAGCTTTCTTT. Its protein product is CASSLGTGRNTEAFF.

The chain is built from TRBV7-8 and TRBJ2-7, with 11 bases that match TRBD2. After removal of 3 bases from V and 1 base from J, the junction contained 5 bases not matched to a gene. This CDR3 is built from 16 residues. The germline V gene has CDR1 SGHVS and CDR2 FQNEAQ. CDR3 bases: TGTGCCAGCAGCTTGCCCACTAGCGGGGGATCCTACGAGCAGTACTTC. Translation gives CASSLPTSGGSYEQYF.

The chain joins TRBV10-3 to TRBJ2-5, with D possibly matching TRBD2 (6 bases). Trimming stripped 10 bases from V and 4 bases from J, with 13 bases between. The length of the CDR3 is 12 residues. The germline V gene encodes CDR1 ENHRY and CDR2 SYGVKD. The CDR3 spells CASAERAETQYF. The CDR3 bases are TGTGCCAGCGCCGAGCGGGCAGAGACCCAGTACTTC.

This chain uses TRBV2 with TRBJ1-1; 10 nucleotides align to TRBD1. The CDR3 totals 15 residues. CDR1 is SNHLY, CDR2 FYNNEI, per germline. Trimming at V came to 11 bases and at J to 1 base, leaving 10 bases not matched to a gene. The CDR3 region is CASSNWDRGNTEAFF. CDR3 DNA sequence: TGTGCCTCGTCGAACTGGGACAGGGGGAACACTGAAGCTTTCTTT.

This sequence joins TRBV6-1 and TRBJ1-1; D is uncertain. The V end was cut by 1 base, the J end by 0 bases, with 6 bases between. The CDR3 has 14 residues. Germline loops: CDR1 MNHNS, CDR2 SASEGT. The CDR3 is CASSEVFLNTEAFF. Here the CDR3 DNA reads TGTGCCAGCAGTGAAGTTTTCTTGAACACTGAAGCTTTCTTT.

V and J are TRBV4-3 and TRBJ1-3; D remains ambiguous. CDR1 and CDR2 from the germline V gene are LGHNA and YSLEER. The CDR3 has 15 residues. The germline V and J ends were trimmed by 4 bases and 0 bases, with 10 bases remaining between them. The chain's CDR3 is CASSPGSYSGNTIYF. The CDR3 DNA follows: TGCGCCAGCAGCCCTGGCTCTTACTCTGGAAACACCATATATTTT.

CDR3 in amino acids: CASSSTGTGSHTF. Written as DNA, the CDR3 is TGTGCCAGCAGCTCGACCGGGACAGGGTCCCACACCTTC. V usage is TRBV7-2 and J usage is TRBJ1-2; 9 nucleotides agree with TRBD1. Per the germline V gene, CDR1 is SGHTA and CDR2 is FQGNSA. The CDR3 is made up of 13 amino acids. V gave up 4 bases and J gave up 12 bases; unmatched junction bases: 9.

This clone was counted a few times. The chain uses TRBV5-4 and TRBJ1-5; unclear D gene. CDR1 SGHNT and CDR2 YYREEE come from the germline V gene (reference sequence). The CDR3 is 12 residues long. Trimming took 3 bases from V and 9 from J, leaving 10 bases between them. The CDR3 DNA follows: TGTGCCAGCAGCTGGGAGTCGGGGCCCCAGCATTTT. Translating gives CASSWESGPQHF.

This chain's CDR3 is CASSPETGSGYGYTF. CDR3 bases: TGTGCCAGCAGCCCTGAGACAGGCTCCGGGTATGGCTACACCTTC. The gene calls are TRBV2 and TRBJ1-2; the D gene is possibly TRBD1 (6 bases). V lost 6 bases, J lost 5 bases, and 19 bases lay in between. This CDR3 region has 15 residues. In germline, CDR1 is SNHLY, CDR2 FYNNEI.

The chain links TRBV18 to TRBJ1-2; no firm D call. CDR1 KGHSH and CDR2 LQKENI come from the germline V gene. Trimming cost V 2 bases and J 2 bases, with 6 bases left between them. The CDR3 is 13 residues long. The CDR3: CASSPRENYGYTF. CDR3 DNA: TGTGCCAGCTCACCAAGGGAGAACTATGGCTACACCTTC.

The chain has TRBV7-2 and TRBJ2-2, with 7 bases matching TRBD1. This CDR3 comprises 14 residues. V lost 4 bases, J lost 6 bases, and 5 bases stayed unmatched. Germline CDR1 and CDR2: SGHTA and FQGNSA. The CDR3 reads CASSSTGSPGELFF. The CDR3 DNA reads TGTGCCAGCAGCTCGACAGGGAGTCCCGGGGAGCTGTTTTTT. Looking up the rest from reference TRBV7-2 and TRBJ2-2 gives the full variable domain: GAGVSQSPSNKVTEKGKDVELRCDPISGHTALYWYRQSLGQGLEFLIYFQGNSAPDKSGLPSDRFSAERTGGSVSTLTIQRTQQEDSAVYLCASSSTGSPGELFFGEGSRLTVL.

This sequence joins TRBV15 and TRBJ2-5, with TRBD2 as a possible D gene (6 bases). CDR1 LNHNV and CDR2 YYDKDF come from the germline V gene (reference sequence). The CDR3 extends over 16 amino acids. V was trimmed by 6 bases and J by 4 bases, leaving 21 bases between them. The CDR3 sequence is CATRTTRSRGRETQYF. The CDR3 coding sequence is TGTGCCACCAGAACCACCCGGTCACGGGGGAGAGAGACCCAGTACTTC.

The chain employs TRBV4-2 and TRBJ1-6; D is possibly TRBD1 (5 bases). CDR3 length equals 16 residues. V lost 0 bases to trimming and J lost 7 bases, with 13 bases between them. Per germline, CDR1 LGHNA and CDR2 YNFKEQ. The CDR3 bases are TGTGCCAGCAGCCAAGATCTCGACAGATTAAATTCACCCCTCCACTTT. Protein sequence: CASSQDLDRLNSPLHF.

This clone has just one count. The chain couples TRBV6-5 to TRBJ1-5, with D hard to call. Germline V gene lookup returns CDR1 MNHEY and CDR2 SVGAGI. The CDR3 runs to 13 residues. V was shortened by 2 bases and J by 4 bases, with 6 bases between the two germline ends. The CDR3 DNA sequence: TGTGCCAGCAGTTACGGGGAGAATCAGCCCCAGCATTTT. As protein: CASSYGENQPQHF.